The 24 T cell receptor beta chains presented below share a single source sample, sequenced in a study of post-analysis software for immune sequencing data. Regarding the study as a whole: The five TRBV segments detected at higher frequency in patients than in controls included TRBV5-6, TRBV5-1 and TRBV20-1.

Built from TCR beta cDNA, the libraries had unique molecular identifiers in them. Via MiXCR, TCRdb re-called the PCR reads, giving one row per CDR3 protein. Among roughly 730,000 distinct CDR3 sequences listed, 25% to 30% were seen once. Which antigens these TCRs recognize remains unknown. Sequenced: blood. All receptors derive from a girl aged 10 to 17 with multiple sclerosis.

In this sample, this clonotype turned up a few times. The CDR3 reads CASSRGQGRSEAFF. Here the CDR3 DNA reads TGCGCCAGCAGCCGAGGACAGGGTAGATCTGAAGCTTTCTTT. The genes are TRBV4-1 and TRBJ1-1; TRBD1 matches at 8 bases. CDR1 and CDR2 from the germline V gene are MGHRA and YSYEKL. V dropped 4 bases and J dropped 6; count of bases not matched to a gene: 7. This CDR3 has 14 amino acids.

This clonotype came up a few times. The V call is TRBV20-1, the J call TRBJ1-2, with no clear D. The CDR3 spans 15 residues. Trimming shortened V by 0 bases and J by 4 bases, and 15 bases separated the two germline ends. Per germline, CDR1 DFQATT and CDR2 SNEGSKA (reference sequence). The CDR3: CSARDDPRRLYGYTF. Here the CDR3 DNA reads TGCAGTGCTAGAGATGATCCGCGGCGGCTCTATGGCTACACCTTC.

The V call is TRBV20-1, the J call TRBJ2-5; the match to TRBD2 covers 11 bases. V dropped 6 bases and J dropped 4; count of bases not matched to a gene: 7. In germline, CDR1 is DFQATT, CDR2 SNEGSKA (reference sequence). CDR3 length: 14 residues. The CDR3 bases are TGCAGTGCCATAACTAGCGGGAGTAGAGAGACCCAGTACTTC. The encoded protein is CSAITSGSRETQYF.

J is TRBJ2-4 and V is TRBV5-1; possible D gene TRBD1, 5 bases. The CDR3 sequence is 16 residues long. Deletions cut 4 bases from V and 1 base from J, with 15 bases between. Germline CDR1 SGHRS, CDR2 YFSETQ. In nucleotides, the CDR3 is TGCGCCAGCAGCCAGACAGTCGGCACGGCCAAAAACATTCAGTACTTC. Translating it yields CASSQTVGTAKNIQYF.

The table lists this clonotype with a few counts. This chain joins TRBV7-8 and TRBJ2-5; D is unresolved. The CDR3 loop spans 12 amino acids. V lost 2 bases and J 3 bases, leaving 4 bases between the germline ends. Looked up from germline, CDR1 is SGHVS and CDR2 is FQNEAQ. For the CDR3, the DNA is TGTGCCAGCAGCTTACTCAAAGAGACCCAGTACTTC. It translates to CASSLLKETQYF.

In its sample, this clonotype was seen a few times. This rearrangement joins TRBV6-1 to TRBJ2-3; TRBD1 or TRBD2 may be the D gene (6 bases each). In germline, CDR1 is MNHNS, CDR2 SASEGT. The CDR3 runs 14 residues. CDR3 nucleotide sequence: TGTGCGACACGAACGGGGGCAAACTCAGATACGCAGTATTTT. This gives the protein CATRTGANSDTQYF.

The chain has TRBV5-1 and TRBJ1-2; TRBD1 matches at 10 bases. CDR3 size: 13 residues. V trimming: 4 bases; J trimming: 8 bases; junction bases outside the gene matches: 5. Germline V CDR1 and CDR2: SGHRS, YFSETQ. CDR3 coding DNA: TGCGCCAGCAGCGGACAGGGGGGGAGCGGCTACACCTTC. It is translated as CASSGQGGSGYTF.

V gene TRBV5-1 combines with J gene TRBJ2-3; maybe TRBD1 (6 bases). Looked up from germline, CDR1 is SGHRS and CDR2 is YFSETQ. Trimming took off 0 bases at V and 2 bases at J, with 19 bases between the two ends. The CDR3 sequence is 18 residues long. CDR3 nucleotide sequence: TGCGCCAGCAGCTTGGCGTGGACAGCAGCTCGCCCCACAGATACGCAGTATTTT. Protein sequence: CASSLAWTAARPTDTQYF. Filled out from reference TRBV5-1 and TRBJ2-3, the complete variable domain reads KAGVTQTPRYLIKTRGQQVTLSCSPISGHRSVSWYQQTPGQGLQFLFEYFSETQRNKGNFPGRFSGRQFSNSRSEMNVSTLELGDSALYLCASSLAWTAARPTDTQYFGPGTRLTVL.

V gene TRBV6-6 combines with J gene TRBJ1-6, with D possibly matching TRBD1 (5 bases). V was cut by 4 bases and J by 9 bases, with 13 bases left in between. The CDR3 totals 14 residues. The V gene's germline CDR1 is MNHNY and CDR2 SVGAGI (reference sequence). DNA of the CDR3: TGTGCCAGCAGTTTCTCAGGGTCCGGTTCACCCCTCCACTTT. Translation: CASSFSGSGSPLHF.

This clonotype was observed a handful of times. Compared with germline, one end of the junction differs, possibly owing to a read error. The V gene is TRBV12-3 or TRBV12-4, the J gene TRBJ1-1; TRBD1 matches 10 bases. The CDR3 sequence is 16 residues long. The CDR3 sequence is CASSLGQGVYDTEAFF. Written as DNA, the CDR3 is TGTGCCAGCAGCTTAGGACAGGGGGTATACGACACTGAAGCTTTCTTT.

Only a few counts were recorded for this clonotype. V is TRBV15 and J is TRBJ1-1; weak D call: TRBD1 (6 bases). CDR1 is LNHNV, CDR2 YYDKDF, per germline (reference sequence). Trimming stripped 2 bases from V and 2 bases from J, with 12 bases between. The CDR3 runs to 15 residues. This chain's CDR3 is CATSRTGQSNTEAFF. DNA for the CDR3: TGTGCCACCAGCAGAACTGGACAGAGCAACACTGAAGCTTTCTTT.

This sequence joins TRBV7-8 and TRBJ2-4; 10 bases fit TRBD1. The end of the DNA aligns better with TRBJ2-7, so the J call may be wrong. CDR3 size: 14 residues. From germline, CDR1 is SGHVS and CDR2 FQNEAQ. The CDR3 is CASSLGQGAFEQYF. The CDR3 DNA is TGTGCCAGCAGCTTAGGACAGGGGGCCTTCGAGCAGTACTTC.

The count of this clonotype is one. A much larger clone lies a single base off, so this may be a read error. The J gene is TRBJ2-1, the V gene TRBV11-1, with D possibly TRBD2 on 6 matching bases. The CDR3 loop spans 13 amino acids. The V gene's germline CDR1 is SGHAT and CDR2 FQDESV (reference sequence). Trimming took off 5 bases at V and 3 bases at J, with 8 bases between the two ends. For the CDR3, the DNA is TGTGCCAGCAGCCACGGGGGCTACAATGAGCAGTTCTTC. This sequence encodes CASSHGGYNEQFF.

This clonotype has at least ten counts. The CDR3 here is CASKFGGGNNEQFF. The CDR3 DNA sequence: TGCGCCAGCAAATTCGGGGGGGGGAACAATGAGCAGTTCTTC. The chain combines TRBV5-1 with TRBJ2-1, with 8 bases that match TRBD2. This CDR3 is 14 amino acids long. The V segment lost 6 bases and the J segment 5 bases; nucleotides outside the gene matches: 7. Per the germline V gene, CDR1 is SGHRS and CDR2 is YFSETQ. Filled out from reference TRBV5-1 and TRBJ2-1, the complete variable domain reads KAGVTQTPRYLIKTRGQQVTLSCSPISGHRSVSWYQQTPGQGLQFLFEYFSETQRNKGNFPGRFSGRQFSNSRSEMNVSTLELGDSALYLCASKFGGGNNEQFFGPGTRLTVL.

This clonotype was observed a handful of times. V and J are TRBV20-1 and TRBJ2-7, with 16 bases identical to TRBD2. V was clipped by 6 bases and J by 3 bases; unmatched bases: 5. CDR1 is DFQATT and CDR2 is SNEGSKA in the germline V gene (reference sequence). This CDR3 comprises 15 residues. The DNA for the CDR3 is TGCAGTGCCGGAGGGACTAGCGGGAGGGACTACGAGCAGTACTTC. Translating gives CSAGGTSGRDYEQYF.

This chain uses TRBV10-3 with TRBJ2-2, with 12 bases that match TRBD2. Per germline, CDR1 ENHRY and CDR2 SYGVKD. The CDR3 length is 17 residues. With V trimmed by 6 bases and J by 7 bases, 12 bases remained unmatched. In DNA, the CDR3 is TGTGCCATCAGCCTACTAGCGGGAGGCCTCGCCGACGGGGAGCTGTTTTTT. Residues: CAISLLAGGLADGELFF.

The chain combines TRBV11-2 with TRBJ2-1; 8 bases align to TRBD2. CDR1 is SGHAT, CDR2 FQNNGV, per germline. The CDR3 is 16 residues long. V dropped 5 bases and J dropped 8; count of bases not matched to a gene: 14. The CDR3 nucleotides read TGTGCCAGCAGCCGCCCCGAGCGGGAGTATCTCGATGAGCAGTTCTTC. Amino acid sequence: CASSRPEREYLDEQFF.

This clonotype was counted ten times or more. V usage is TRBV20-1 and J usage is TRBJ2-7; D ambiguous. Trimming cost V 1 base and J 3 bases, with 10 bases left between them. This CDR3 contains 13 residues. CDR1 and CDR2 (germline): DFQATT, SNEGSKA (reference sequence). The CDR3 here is CSARGSDDYEQYF. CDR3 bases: TGCAGTGCTAGAGGTTCTGACGACTACGAGCAGTACTTC.

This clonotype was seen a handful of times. CDR3 sequence reads: CASSLAGTGYNEQFF. CDR3 nucleotides: TGCGCCAGCAGCTTGGCGGGGACAGGGTACAATGAGCAGTTCTTC. J is TRBJ2-1 and V is TRBV5-1, with 9 positions matching TRBD1. V shed 0 bases, J shed 4 bases, and the junction held 2 bases outside the gene matches. CDR1 and CDR2 from the germline V gene are SGHRS and YFSETQ. This CDR3 is built from 15 residues.

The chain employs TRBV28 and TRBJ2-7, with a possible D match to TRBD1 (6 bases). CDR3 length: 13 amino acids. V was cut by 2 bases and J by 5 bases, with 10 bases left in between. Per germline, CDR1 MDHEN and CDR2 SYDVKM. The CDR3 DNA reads TGTGCCAGCAGTTTAGCACAGGGCAACGAGCAGTACTTC. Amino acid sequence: CASSLAQGNEQYF.

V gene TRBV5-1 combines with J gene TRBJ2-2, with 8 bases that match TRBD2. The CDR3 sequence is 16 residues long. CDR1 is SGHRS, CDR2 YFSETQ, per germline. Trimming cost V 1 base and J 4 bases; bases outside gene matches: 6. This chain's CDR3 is CASSLTAGGPTGELFF. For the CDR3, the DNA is TGCGCCAGCAGCTTGACGGCGGGAGGCCCCACCGGGGAGCTGTTTTTT.

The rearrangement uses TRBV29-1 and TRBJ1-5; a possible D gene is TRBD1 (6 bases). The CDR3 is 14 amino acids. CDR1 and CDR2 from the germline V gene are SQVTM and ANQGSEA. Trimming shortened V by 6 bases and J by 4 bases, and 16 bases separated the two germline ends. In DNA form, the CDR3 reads TGCAGCGTATCGGAACAGGGTATTAATCAGCCCCAGCATTTT. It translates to CSVSEQGINQPQHF. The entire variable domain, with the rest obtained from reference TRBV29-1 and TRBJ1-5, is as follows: SAVISQKPSRDICQRGTSLTIQCQVDSQVTMMFWYRQQPGQSLTLIATANQGSEATYESGFVIDKFPISRPNLTFSTLTVSNMSPEDSSIYLCSVSEQGINQPQHFGDGTRLSIL.

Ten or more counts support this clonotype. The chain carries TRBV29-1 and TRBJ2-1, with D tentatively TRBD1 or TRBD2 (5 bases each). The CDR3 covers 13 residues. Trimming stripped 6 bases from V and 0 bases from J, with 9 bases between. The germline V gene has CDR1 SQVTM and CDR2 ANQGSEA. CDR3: CSVGRSSYNEQFF. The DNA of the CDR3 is TGCAGCGTGGGACGGAGCTCCTACAATGAGCAGTTCTTC.

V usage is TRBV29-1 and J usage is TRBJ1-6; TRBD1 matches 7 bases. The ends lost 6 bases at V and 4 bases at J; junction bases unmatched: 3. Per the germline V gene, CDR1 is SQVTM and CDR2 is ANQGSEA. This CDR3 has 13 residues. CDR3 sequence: CSVGTEYNSPLHF. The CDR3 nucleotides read TGCAGCGTCGGGACAGAGTATAATTCACCCCTCCACTTT.